These 10 T cell receptor beta chains were all obtained from the same sample, sequenced in a study of cytomegalovirus exposure and HLA in healthy donors. The study ran its PCR with 60 Vbeta and 13 Jbeta primers. Generated by immunoSEQ multiplex PCR, the TCRdb table keeps only in-frame clones and is missing some. The sample lists more than 95,000 clones, 75% to 90% occurring once. Sequencing used PBMCs. These receptors originate from a man in his late teens or twenties in good health and CMV-seropositive.

The rearrangement links TRBV25-1 to TRBJ1-2, with D perhaps TRBD1 (6 bases). The CDR3 is made up of 12 amino acids. Germline V lookup: CDR1 MGHDK, CDR2 SYGVNS. The germline V and J ends were trimmed by 8 bases and 6 bases, with 13 bases remaining between them. CDR3 loop: CASGTGLHGYTF. The CDR3 DNA sequence: TGTGCCAGCGGAACAGGGCTCCATGGCTACACCTTC.

V is TRBV27 and J is TRBJ1-6; the match to TRBD1 covers 7 bases. The germline V gene encodes CDR1 MNHEY and CDR2 SMNVEV (reference sequence). The V gene end was trimmed by 6 bases and the J gene end by 13 bases; junction bases not matched to a gene: 15. The CDR3 spans 15 residues. In nucleotides, the CDR3 is TGTGCCAGCAGAGCCCCGACAGGGAGAAGATGGCCCCTCCACTTT. It translates to CASRAPTGRRWPLHF.

V usage is TRBV5-1 and J usage is TRBJ1-1, with D unresolved. This CDR3 is 15 amino acids long. Trimming removed 4 bases from V and 4 bases from J, with 17 bases in between. In germline, CDR1 is SGHRS, CDR2 YFSETQ. CDR3 region: CASSLHPSEGTEAFF. The CDR3 DNA sequence: TGCGCCAGCAGCCTACACCCCTCCGAGGGCACTGAAGCTTTCTTT.

J is TRBJ2-5 and V is TRBV5-6, with D perhaps matching TRBD2 (6 bases). The CDR3 consists of 11 residues. V was pared by 0 bases and J by 9 bases, with 6 bases between. Germline CDR1 is SGHDT and CDR2 is YYEEEE. CDR3 coding DNA: TGTGCCAGCAGCTTGGGCGGGGCCCAGTACTTC. It encodes CASSLGGAQYF.

V and J are TRBV30 and TRBJ1-1, with unresolved D. Germline assignment: CDR1 GTSNPN and CDR2 SVGIG (reference sequence). The CDR3 runs to 13 residues. Trimming removed 0 bases at V and 2 bases at J, with 7 bases between. CDR3 protein: CAWSVQYNTEAFF. As DNA, the CDR3 is TGTGCCTGGAGTGTACAATATAACACTGAAGCTTTCTTT.

The chain links TRBV28 to TRBJ1-2, with 7 positions matching TRBD1. J lost 4 bases, V lost 10 bases, and 12 bases had no gene match. Germline CDR1 MDHEN, CDR2 SYDVKM. CDR3 length equals 14 residues. The chain's CDR3 is CATIRQGVIYGYTF. CDR3 nucleotide sequence: TGTGCCACCATACGGCAGGGGGTTATCTATGGCTACACCTTC.

The table lists this clone with a count of one. The chain uses TRBV6-5 and TRBJ1-2; D remains unclear. Looked up from germline, CDR1 is MNHEY and CDR2 is SVGAGI. The CDR3 is made up of 14 amino acids. The germline V and J ends were trimmed by 0 bases and 8 bases, with 13 bases remaining between them. The CDR3 sequence: CASSYSRTRGGYTF. CDR3 in DNA: TGTGCCAGCAGTTACTCGAGGACCAGAGGGGGCTACACCTTC.

J is TRBJ1-1 and V is TRBV4-1, with D possibly matching TRBD1 (5 bases). Germline V lookup: CDR1 MGHRA, CDR2 YSYEKL. The CDR3 extends over 15 amino acids. V lost 2 bases to trimming and J lost 1 base, with 11 bases between them. CDR3 nucleotides: TGCGCCAGCAGCCAAACCGGGACTGCGAACACTGAAGCTTTCTTT. Translating gives CASSQTGTANTEAFF.

The chain uses TRBV29-1 and TRBJ1-2; D not certain. The CDR3 extends over 12 amino acids. Per the germline V gene, CDR1 is SQVTM and CDR2 is ANQGSEA. V lost 6 bases and J 9 bases, leaving 17 bases between the germline ends. CDR3 region: CSVPGGAQSYTF. CDR3 in DNA: TGCAGCGTCCCGGGTGGCGCCCAGAGCTACACCTTC.

This clone appeared a few times. This rearrangement joins TRBV27 to TRBJ1-1; D is undetermined. The CDR3 runs to 14 residues. V gave up 1 base and J gave up 1 base, with 7 bases separating them. Germline lookup yields CDR1 MNHEY and CDR2 SMNVEV (reference sequence). The DNA of the CDR3 is TGTGCCAGCAGTTTATGGCTAGGGAACACTGAAGCTTTCTTT. Protein product: CASSLWLGNTEAFF.